This record concerns one T cell receptor beta chain sequence. The data were taken from a study of blood T cell repertoires in COVID-19. Study as a whole: Both acute and convalescent COVID-19 samples were obtained from the United States, Italy and Spain. The cDNA or gDNA used as material had been derived from T cells, B-cell-depleted T cells, or PBMCs.

V lost 0 bases to trimming and J lost 4 bases; unmatched junction nucleotides: 3. CDR3 size: 15 residues. CDR1 and CDR2 from the germline V gene are SGHRS and YFSETQ. In the original workflow: Cell counts per sample came from amplifying reference gene primers. Sequenced by immunoSEQ multiplex PCR; TCRdb stores in-frame clones only, minus some. That table supplies the V and J calls and clone size; D and trimming were determined from the DNA. The table lists tens of thousands of clones, 91% of them singletons. This sequence originates from a human donor in a cohort sampled during active COVID-19. The source material was peripheral blood. The chain is built from TRBV5-1 and TRBJ2-2; TRBD2 agrees at 7 bases. This CDR3 is CASSLAGGSTGELFF. The CDR3 nucleotides read TGCGCCAGCAGCTTGGCCGGGGGGTCCACCGGGGAGCTGTTTTTT. Full variable domain (remainder filled in from reference TRBV5-1 and TRBJ2-2): KAGVTQTPRYLIKTRGQQVTLSCSPISGHRSVSWYQQTPGQGLQFLFEYFSETQRNKGNFPGRFSGRQFSNSRSEMNVSTLELGDSALYLCASSLAGGSTGELFFGEGSRLTVL.